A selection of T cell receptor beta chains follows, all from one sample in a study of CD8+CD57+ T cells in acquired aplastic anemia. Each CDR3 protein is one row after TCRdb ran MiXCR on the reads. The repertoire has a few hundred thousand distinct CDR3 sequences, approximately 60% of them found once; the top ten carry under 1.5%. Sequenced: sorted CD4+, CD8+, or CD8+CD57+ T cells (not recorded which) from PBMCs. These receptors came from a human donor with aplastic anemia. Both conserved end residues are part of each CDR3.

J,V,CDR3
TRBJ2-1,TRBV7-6,CASSLELRGGGEQFF
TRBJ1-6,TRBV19,CASRTGGSNSPLHF
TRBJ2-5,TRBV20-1,CSASRASGYQETQYF
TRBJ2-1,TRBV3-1,CASSWAGGPNEQFF
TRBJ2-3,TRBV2,CASRRTGTRDTQYF
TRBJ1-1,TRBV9,CASSRGATEAFF
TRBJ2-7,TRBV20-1,CSARDEWGRKRNEQYF
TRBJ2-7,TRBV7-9,CASSPSQGAPYEQYF
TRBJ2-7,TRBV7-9,CASGSGTGGDEQYF
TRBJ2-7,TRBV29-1,CSVGSPGGNSYEQYF
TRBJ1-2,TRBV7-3,CASSLSGEYGYTF
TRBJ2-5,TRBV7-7,CASSFYRDTQETQYF
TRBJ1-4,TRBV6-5,CASSYLVGTNEKLFF
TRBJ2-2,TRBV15,CATSRVQGGTGELFF
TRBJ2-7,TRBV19,CASSQSPSSTYEQYF
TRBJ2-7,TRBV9,CASSAEVTSGSVSSYEQYF
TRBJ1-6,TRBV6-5,CASSYGQGVLSPLHF
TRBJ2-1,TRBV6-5,CASSYSPGGPYNEQFF
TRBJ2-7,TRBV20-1,CSAILQGREQYF
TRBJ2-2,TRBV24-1,CATRDRGDTGELFF
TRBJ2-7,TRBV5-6,CASSYRSLSYEQYF
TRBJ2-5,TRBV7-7,CASSYGASETQYF
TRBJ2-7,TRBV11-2,CASSKLAGPRDEQYF
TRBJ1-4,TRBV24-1,CATSDPPGSDEKLFF
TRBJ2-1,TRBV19,CARQGVCSYNEQFF
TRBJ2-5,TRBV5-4,CASSLDPARARQETQYF
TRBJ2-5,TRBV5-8,CASSLSSGGQGTQYF
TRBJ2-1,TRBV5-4,CASSLVGTGYNEQFF